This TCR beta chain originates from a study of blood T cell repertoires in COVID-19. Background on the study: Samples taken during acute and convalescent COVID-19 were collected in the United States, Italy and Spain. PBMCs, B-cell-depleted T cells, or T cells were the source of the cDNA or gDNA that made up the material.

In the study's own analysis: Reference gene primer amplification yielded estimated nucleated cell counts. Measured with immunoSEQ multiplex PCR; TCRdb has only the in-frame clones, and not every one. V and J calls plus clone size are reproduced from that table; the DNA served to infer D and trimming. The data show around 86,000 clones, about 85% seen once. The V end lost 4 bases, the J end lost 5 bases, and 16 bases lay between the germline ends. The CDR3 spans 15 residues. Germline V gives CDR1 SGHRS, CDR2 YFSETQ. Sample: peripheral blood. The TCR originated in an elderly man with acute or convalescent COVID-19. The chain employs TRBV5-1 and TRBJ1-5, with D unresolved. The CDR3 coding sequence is TGCGCCAGCAGCGACGGCCCAACGAGGGATCAGCCCCAGCATTTT. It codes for CASSDGPTRDQPQHF.